The sequence of this TCR beta chain was determined in a study of CD8+CD57+ T cells in acquired aplastic anemia. Turning to the study itself: The study obtained an average of around 2.9 ug of DNA from sorted CD4+ and CD8+ cells. Reads per healthy sample averaged approximately 10 million (CD4+) and some 11 million (CD8+).

Both TCR beta VDJ combination and CDR3 sequence profiling were carried out. Genomic DNA was the template for this profiling. TCRdb used MiXCR to reprocess the reads, holding one entry per CDR3 protein. The profile covers 50,000 to 65,000 distinct CDR3 sequences, with around 50% appearing a single time and 2% to 3% taken by the ten largest. Concerning this clonotype itself: Its antigen is currently unknown. A much bigger clone sits one base away, suggesting this may be a read error. The CDR3 carries no conserved terminal phenylalanine or tryptophan, so it likely arises from a read error.

Whole-study results and caveats: Patients had under 30 CD8+ CDR3 sequences in common with controls (the shared set).

The CDR3 has 15 amino acids. CDR1 and CDR2 (germline): SGHNT, YYREEE (reference sequence). With V trimmed by 2 bases and J by 9 bases, 8 bases remained unmatched. This chain joins TRBV5-4 and TRBJ2-1; 10 bases are shared with TRBD2. Input material: sorted CD4+, CD8+, or CD8+CD57+ T cells (not recorded which) from PBMCs. This TCR came from a human donor in good health, serving as a control. The CDR3 loop is CASSFPSGGGSEQFL. The CDR3 DNA sequence: TGTGCCAGCAGCTTCCCTAGCGGGGGAGGGAGTGAGCAGTTCCTC.